This paragraph covers one TCR beta chain sequence. Which antigen it targets is not known. Per-base quality was not reported, and no clone a single base away is much larger than it. V is cut back by 7 bases and J by 0 bases, with 3 bases in the junction unmatched. As encoded in the germline V gene (reference sequence), CDR1 is LNHDA while CDR2 is SQIVND. Its CDR3 holds 15 amino acids, cysteine through phenylalanine. The read is trimmed to its CDR3 DNA, 45 bases read in frame from base 1. These data originate in a study of blood T cell repertoires in COVID-19 (TCRdb year 2020). Regarding the research as a whole: The collaborator samples originated in the United States, Italy and Spain and spanned the acute and convalescent phases of COVID-19. The prospective study material was composed of cDNA or gDNA derived from T cells, B-cell-depleted T cells, or PBMCs. Subjects who had been exposed to COVID-19, were actively infected with it, or had recovered from it provided the deeply sampled blood TCRbeta repertoires that made up the dataset. A freely available public database, intended as a resource for researchers studying the immune response to SARS-CoV-2, is where the repertoires were released. The samples were drawn from the first 160 participants of the ongoing ImmuneRACE study and from 1,200 or so subjects provided by 6 global collaborators. A de-identified subject ID, COVID-19 status, age in years and sex were almost always included in the sample metadata. HLA class I and class II types, where available, came from metadata supplied by the sample provider rather than from assay-based typing. Results and caveats for the whole study, not just this receptor: The amount of clinical and demographic metadata varied by source and participant and was provided uncurated.

TCRbeta CDR3 regions were amplified from genomic DNA using the immunoSEQ Assay, a bias-controlled multiplex PCR. On the authors' methods: Nucleated cell counts per sample were estimated from amplification of reference gene primers within the assay. To quantify the absolute abundance of each unique TCRbeta CDR3 rearrangement, sequence reads were collapsed and filtered. Productive Simpson clonality was computed per sample as the square root of Simpson's diversity index over productive rearrangements. TCRdb carries this immuneACCESS record with in-frame sequences only. Its versions omit some clonotypes, under half of them owing to an unresolved V gene in the studies checked, with the rest unexplained. V, J and clone size reflect that table, while D and trimming were determined from the DNA. The sample data list more than 80,000 clones, and 80% of these were observed just once. 16% of the sample comes from the top ten.

The collaborating institutions used their own protocols to collect whole blood in K2EDTA tubes. For TCRbeta analysis, collaborators shipped samples in one of three forms: frozen whole blood, isolated PBMCs, or DNA extracted from either of those sample types. The sequenced sample was peripheral blood. The receptor was derived from a human donor in a cohort sampled during active COVID-19. The receptor chain draws on TRBV19 and TRBJ2-2, with TRBD2 identical over 9 junction bases. The CDR3 is CASKSSGTNTGELFF. The DNA reads TGTGCCAGTAAGTCTAGCGGGACGAACACCGGGGAGCTGTTTTTT.